Listed here are 21 T cell receptor beta chains from one sample, sequenced in a study of a mutant IDH1 vaccine in newly diagnosed glioma. This table comes from immunoSEQ multiplex PCR, and its TCRdb copy is limited to in-frame clones, with some not included. Found here are some 61,000 clones, approximately 86% of them singletons; the top ten hold around 3%. Time point here: baseline, week 1 (first vaccination visit). Treatment specified: pre-vaccination baseline after standard-of-care therapy. Sequencing used PBMCs, obtained from a glioma patient treated with radiotherapy, temozolomide or both. The receptor source for this set is a man aged 30 to 39 with glioma.

The J gene is TRBJ2-7, the V gene TRBV6-5; 10 nucleotides align to TRBD1. The CDR3 has 15 amino acids. The trim removed 4 bases at V and 4 bases at J, leaving 7 bases unmatched. Germline V gene lookup returns CDR1 MNHEY and CDR2 SVGAGI. CDR3: CASSFRDRGPYEQYF. The CDR3 DNA sequence: TGTGCCAGCAGTTTCCGGGACAGGGGACCTTACGAGCAGTACTTC.

CDR3 residues: CASSLPSGGTDTQYF. CDR3 nucleotides: TGTGCCAGCAGTTTGCCTAGCGGGGGCACAGATACGCAGTATTTT. The rearrangement joins TRBV2 to TRBJ2-3, with 9 bases aligning to TRBD2. The CDR3 contains 15 residues. CDR1 is SNHLY, CDR2 FYNNEI, per germline. V lost 5 bases to trimming and J lost 1 base; unmatched junction nucleotides: 4.

This chain links TRBV13 with TRBJ1-4; TRBD1 aligns across 7 bases. Germline V lookup: CDR1 PRHDT, CDR2 FYEKMQ (reference sequence). This CDR3 is 16 amino acids long. V trimming: 7 bases; J trimming: 10 bases; junction bases outside the gene matches: 18. CDR3 in amino acids: CASTTVGGAGQRKLFF. CDR3 in DNA: TGTGCCAGCACCACCGTCGGGGGCGCGGGACAGAGAAAACTGTTTTTT.

This sequence joins TRBV27 and TRBJ2-7; 10 nucleotides match TRBD1. With 3 bases clipped from V and 3 bases from J, the junction kept 2 bases outside the gene matches. The CDR3 length is 14 residues. Germline CDR1 is MNHEY and CDR2 is SMNVEV (reference sequence). The CDR3 spells CASSFGQGGYEQYF. For the CDR3, the DNA is TGTGCCAGCAGTTTTGGACAGGGGGGCTACGAGCAGTACTTC.

The chain combines TRBV5-1 with TRBJ2-7, with D possibly matching TRBD1 (7 bases). The CDR3 is 16 residues long. Trimming shortened V by 5 bases and J by 5 bases, and 23 bases separated the two germline ends. Germline lookup yields CDR1 SGHRS and CDR2 YFSETQ. The CDR3 here is CASRPGGRGKVNEQYF. The CDR3 DNA reads as TGCGCCAGCAGGCCCGGGGGCAGGGGGAAGGTAAACGAGCAGTACTTC.

The V gene is TRBV6-5, the J gene TRBJ2-1; a weak D match, TRBD2 (5 bases). V dropped 2 bases and J dropped 4 bases, with 12 bases sitting between them. Germline assignment: CDR1 MNHEY and CDR2 SVGAGI. The CDR3 is made up of 15 amino acids. The CDR3 DNA reads as TGTGCCAGCAGTTACCGGACTGGTGAATACAATGAGCAGTTCTTC. Translation: CASSYRTGEYNEQFF.

By share of the sample, this clone is medium-sized. The chain carries TRBV5-6 and TRBJ1-1, with a weak D call TRBD1 (6 bases). The V gene's germline CDR1 is SGHDT and CDR2 YYEEEE. The CDR3 totals 14 residues. Trimming pared 3 bases from V and 1 base from J, leaving 10 bases between. CDR3 nucleotide sequence: TGTGCCAGCAGCTCCGGGACAAAGAACACTGAAGCTTTCTTT. Encoded protein: CASSSGTKNTEAFF.

The rearrangement links TRBV5-6 to TRBJ2-1; a possible D gene is TRBD1 (6 bases). The germline gives CDR1 SGHDT, CDR2 YYEEEE. V was trimmed by 0 bases and J by 9 bases, leaving 13 bases between them. This CDR3 comprises 14 residues. The chain's CDR3 is CASSLVNQGGEQFF. In nucleotides, the CDR3 is TGTGCCAGCAGCTTGGTTAACCAAGGGGGTGAGCAGTTCTTC.

The chain uses TRBV4-1 and TRBJ2-2, with 9 bases identical to TRBD1. This CDR3 spans 19 amino acids. The ends lost 2 bases at V and 5 bases at J; junction bases unmatched: 15. Germline V lookup: CDR1 MGHRA, CDR2 YSYEKL. Here the CDR3 reads CASSQSASGQGWFTGELFF. For the CDR3, the DNA is TGCGCCAGCAGCCAATCGGCTAGCGGACAGGGGTGGTTTACCGGGGAGCTGTTTTTT.

J is TRBJ2-7 and V is TRBV5-1; TRBD1 aligns across 9 bases. The V segment lost 7 bases and the J segment 2 bases; nucleotides outside the gene matches: 13. The CDR3 length is 16 residues. CDR1 is SGHRS, CDR2 YFSETQ, per germline. For the CDR3, the DNA is TGCGCCAGCGCCCCACCCAACAGGGGGCAGACCTACGAGCAGTACTTC. Protein sequence: CASAPPNRGQTYEQYF.

This clone was picked up one time. This rearrangement joins TRBV18 to TRBJ2-7; D possibly corresponds to TRBD2 (5 bases). There are 15 residues in the CDR3. Trimming removed 1 base from V and 1 base from J, with 11 bases in between. Per germline, CDR1 KGHSH and CDR2 LQKENI. CDR3 sequence: CASSPQGDRSYEQYF. Written as DNA, the CDR3 is TGTGCCAGCTCACCACAGGGAGATAGGTCCTACGAGCAGTACTTC.

This rearrangement joins TRBV4-1 to TRBJ2-1, with 13 nucleotides matching TRBD2. Germline V gene data show CDR1 as MGHRA and CDR2 as YSYEKL. V shed 2 bases and J 7 bases; nucleotides not matched to a gene: 8. The CDR3 consists of 17 residues. This chain's CDR3 is CASSQQQTSGGQNEQFF. The CDR3 DNA sequence: TGCGCCAGCAGCCAACAACAGACTAGCGGGGGGCAAAATGAGCAGTTCTTC.

This clone was observed a few times. The chain combines TRBV10-1 with TRBJ2-1; D unclear. Trimming pared 10 bases from V and 0 bases from J, leaving 13 bases between. CDR3 size: 14 residues. Germline values: CDR1 WNHNN, CDR2 SYGVQD (reference sequence). Here the CDR3 DNA reads TGCGCCATTGGCGCGGAGAGCTCCTACAATGAGCAGTTCTTC. Its protein is CAIGAESSYNEQFF.

The chain links TRBV5-4 to TRBJ2-7; D gene uncertain. The V gene's germline CDR1 is SGHNT and CDR2 YYREEE (reference sequence). The germline V and J ends were trimmed by 1 base and 3 bases, with 8 bases remaining between them. There are 13 residues in the CDR3. The CDR3, as DNA: TGTGCCAGCAGCTTGAGTCTAGGCTACGAGCAGTACTTC. This sequence encodes CASSLSLGYEQYF.

The CDR3 protein is CASSATVSGNTIYF. The CDR3 DNA reads as TGTGCCAGCAGTGCCACAGTCTCTGGAAACACCATATATTTT. This sequence joins TRBV2 and TRBJ1-3; D not resolved. CDR3 size: 14 residues. Trimming removed 4 bases from V and 0 bases from J, with 7 bases in between. In germline, CDR1 is SNHLY, CDR2 FYNNEI. Together with reference TRBV2 and TRBJ1-3, the CDR3 gives the full variable domain: EPEVTQTPSHQVTQMGQEVILRCVPISNHLYFYWYRQILGQKVEFLVSFYNNEISEKSEIFDDQFSVERPDGSNFTLKIRSTKLEDSAMYFCASSATVSGNTIYFGEGSWLTVV.

The V call is TRBV5-1, the J call TRBJ1-2; TRBD1 agrees at 11 bases. Germline CDR1 SGHRS, CDR2 YFSETQ. J was trimmed by 6 bases and V by 5 bases; bases with no gene match: 9. The CDR3 runs to 15 residues. Here the CDR3 DNA reads TGCGCCAGCAGTATCCGGACAGGGGGCGCCGATGGCTACACCTTC. Translating it yields CASSIRTGGADGYTF.

The J gene is TRBJ1-3, the V gene TRBV7-6; no definite D call. The CDR3 consists of 14 residues. The germline V gene has CDR1 SGHVS and CDR2 FNYEAQ. CDR3 sequence: CPPAGLLYGNTIYF. CDR3 nucleotide sequence: TGTCCCCCAGCGGGCCTTTTATATGGAAACACCATATATTTT.

The chain couples TRBV21-1 to TRBJ1-5. TRBV21-1 is termed a pseudogene. This CDR3 has 18 amino acids. In nucleotides, the CDR3 is TGTGCCAGCAGCAGAGATCCCCGGATGCCCGACTCCAATCAGCCCCAGCATTTT. This gives the protein CASSRDPRMPDSNQPQHF.

The chain links TRBV6-1 to TRBJ2-5; D is ambiguous. Trimming removed 7 bases at V and 1 base at J, with 10 bases between. Germline CDR1 is MNHNS and CDR2 is SASEGT. This CDR3 is 13 amino acids long. CDR3 amino acids: CASNARPQETQYF. The CDR3 DNA is TGTGCCAGCAATGCTAGGCCCCAAGAGACCCAGTACTTC.

The V gene is TRBV4-1, the J gene TRBJ1-2, with D possibly matching TRBD1 (5 bases). With 0 bases removed from V and 5 bases from J, the gap between germline ends came to 16 bases. This CDR3 is 16 amino acids long. Germline V gene lookup returns CDR1 MGHRA and CDR2 YSYEKL. CDR3 DNA sequence: TGCGCCAGCAGCCAAGATATCGGGGGGATGGGGTATGGCTACACCTTC. It yields the protein CASSQDIGGMGYGYTF.

The chain links TRBV30 to TRBJ2-7; D uncertain. CDR3 length: 14 residues. Germline V gene sequence: CDR1 GTSNPN, CDR2 SVGIG (reference sequence). Trimming pared 0 bases from V and 3 bases from J, leaving 12 bases between. DNA for the CDR3: TGTGCCTGGAGTGTGTACAGAAGTTTCTACGAGCAGTACTTC. Its protein is CAWSVYRSFYEQYF.